This T cell receptor (beta chain) emerged from a study of Graves' ophthalmopathy and Graves' hyperthyroidism. Additional autoimmune diseases, uncontrolled infections, pregnancy or lactation disqualified patients. TCR beta CDR3 amplification used RNA transcripts. HTBI-primed RT-PCR formed the first round, and a multiplex PCR formed the second. A single record per CDR3 protein comes from TCRdb applying MiXCR to the multiplex PCR reads. Among over 650,000 distinct CDR3 sequences listed, about 41% were seen once. The germline V and J ends were trimmed by 7 bases and 3 bases, with 9 bases remaining between them. The CDR3 has 12 residues. This clonotype was recorded at least ten times.

The rearrangement uses TRBV12-3 or TRBV12-4 and TRBJ1-1; possibly TRBD1 for D (5 bases). This receptor was obtained from an adult man with Graves' ophthalmopathy. The sample consisted of peripheral blood. CDR3 residues: CASNQGYTEAFF. In DNA form, the CDR3 reads TGTGCCAGCAATCAGGGTTACACTGAAGCTTTCTTT.